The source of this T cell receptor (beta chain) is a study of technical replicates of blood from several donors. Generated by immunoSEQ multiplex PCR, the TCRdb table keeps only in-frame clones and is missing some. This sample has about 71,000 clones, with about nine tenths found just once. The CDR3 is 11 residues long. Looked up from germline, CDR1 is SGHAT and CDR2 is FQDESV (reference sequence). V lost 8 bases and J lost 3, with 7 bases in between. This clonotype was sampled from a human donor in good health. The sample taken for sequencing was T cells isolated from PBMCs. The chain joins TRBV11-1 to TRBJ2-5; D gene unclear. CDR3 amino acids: CASSLKETQYF. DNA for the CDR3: TGTGCCAGCTCACTAAAAGAGACCCAGTACTTC. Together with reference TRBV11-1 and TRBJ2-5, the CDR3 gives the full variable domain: EAEVAQSPRYKITEKSQAVAFWCDPISGHATLYWYRQILGQGPELLVQFQDESVVDDSQLPKDRFSAERLKGVDSTLKIQPAELGDSAMYLCASSLKETQYFGPGTRLLVL.